This T cell receptor beta chain came from a study of CD8+ T cells in alopecia areata. The CDR3 contains 12 residues. The V end lost 6 bases, the J end lost 5 bases, and 8 bases lay between the germline ends. Germline V lookup: CDR1 SNHLY, CDR2 FYNNEI. Extracted from the samples, RNA was reverse transcribed into cDNA to serve as the sequencing template. Only in-frame clones appear in the TCRdb table, and some are missing; sequencing was by immunoSEQ multiplex PCR. This table holds around 150,000 clones, around 55% found once. This clone was seen only a few times. Its antigen is unidentified. Separation by sorting yielded CD4+ and CD8+ T cells from PBMCs. Overall study results and limits: Scalp data also include sequences from resident alphabeta T cells of normal skin. Lesional scalp, notably in alopecia totalis/universalis, had clonality above that of normal scalp.

The receptor comes from a human donor in good health. The sequenced sample consisted of CD4+ T cells sorted from blood. The chain links TRBV2 to TRBJ1-5; D may be TRBD1 (5 bases). CDR3 in amino acids: CASSSTDQPQHF. DNA of the CDR3: TGTGCCAGCAGCTCGACAGATCAGCCCCAGCATTTT.